Listed here are 2 T cell receptor beta chains from one sample, sequenced in a study of shared clonotypes between healthy human individuals. Sequencing was performed with immunoSEQ multiplex PCR; in TCRdb, only in-frame clones are kept and a portion is missing. Among 1.5 million to 1.9 million clones listed, 95% to 99% were seen once. Sequencing was performed on naive CD4+ T cells sorted from blood. Subset in this sample: CD45RA+ positively selected. The origin of the receptors is a man aged 25-45 years in good health.

The genes are TRBV28 and TRBJ2-7; D might be TRBD1 (7 bases). Between the trimmed V and J ends, which lost 8 bases and 1 base, there was a span of 18 bases. This CDR3 region has 15 residues. Germline values: CDR1 MDHEN, CDR2 SYDVKM. CDR3 residues: CASARAGGLSYEQYF. The CDR3 DNA follows: TGTGCCAGCGCCCGGGCAGGGGGGTTATCCTACGAGCAGTACTTC.

The chain has TRBV9 and TRBJ1-1, with D perhaps TRBD1 (6 bases). Trimming removed 1 base at V and 2 bases at J, with 18 bases between. Per the germline V gene, CDR1 is SGDLS and CDR2 is YYNGEE. This CDR3 is 17 amino acids long. The CDR3 nucleotides read TGTGCCAGCAGCGTAAGAGGGGTGACAGGACGCAACACTGAAGCTTTCTTT. It specifies CASSVRGVTGRNTEAFF.